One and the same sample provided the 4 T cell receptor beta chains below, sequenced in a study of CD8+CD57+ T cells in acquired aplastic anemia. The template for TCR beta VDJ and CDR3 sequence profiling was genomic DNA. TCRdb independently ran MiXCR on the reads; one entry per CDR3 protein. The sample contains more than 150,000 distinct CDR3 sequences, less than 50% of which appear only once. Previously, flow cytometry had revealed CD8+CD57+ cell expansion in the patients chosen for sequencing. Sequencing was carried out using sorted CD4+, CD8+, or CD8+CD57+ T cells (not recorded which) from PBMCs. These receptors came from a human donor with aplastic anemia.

CDR3 residues: CATAGTSETQYF. Written as DNA, the CDR3 is TGTGCCACAGCCGGGACTAGCGAGACCCAGTACTTC. The V gene is TRBV10-3, the J gene TRBJ2-5; 9 nucleotides agree with TRBD2. V dropped 10 bases and J dropped 5; count of bases not matched to a gene: 5. Germline-derived CDR1 and CDR2 are ENHRY and SYGVKD. CDR3 length equals 12 residues.

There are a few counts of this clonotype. The DNA for the CDR3 is TGTGCCAGCAGCTTGGGGGGTGCTAGCGGGGGGTTGGCAGATACGCAGTATTTT. This gives the protein CASSLGGASGGLADTQYF. The chain has TRBV5-4 and TRBJ2-3; 11 bases are a match to TRBD2. Germline lookup yields CDR1 SGHNT and CDR2 YYREEE (reference sequence). There are 18 residues in the CDR3. J was trimmed by 4 bases and V by 0 bases; bases with no gene match: 10.

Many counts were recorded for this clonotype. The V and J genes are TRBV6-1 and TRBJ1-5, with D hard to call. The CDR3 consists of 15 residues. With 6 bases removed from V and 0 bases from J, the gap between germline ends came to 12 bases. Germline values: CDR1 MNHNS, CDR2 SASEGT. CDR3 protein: CASSQGGNSNQPQHF. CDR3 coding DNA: TGTGCCAGCAGCCAAGGAGGCAATAGCAATCAGCCCCAGCATTTT.

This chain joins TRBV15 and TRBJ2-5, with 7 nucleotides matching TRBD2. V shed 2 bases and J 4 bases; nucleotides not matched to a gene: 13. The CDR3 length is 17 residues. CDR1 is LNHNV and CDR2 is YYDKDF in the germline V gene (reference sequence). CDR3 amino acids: CATSRLPVGRNGETQYF. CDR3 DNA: TGTGCCACCAGCAGACTCCCGGTCGGGAGGAATGGAGAGACCCAGTACTTC.